This T cell receptor beta chain stems from a study of blood T cell repertoires in COVID-19. Study details: The United States, Italy and Spain provided the acute and convalescent COVID-19 samples. PBMCs, B-cell-depleted T cells, or T cells provided the cDNA or gDNA that made up the material.

Per the study methods: Reference gene primer amplification gave nucleated cell count estimates. The method was immunoSEQ multiplex PCR; TCRdb's version includes in-frame clones alone and lacks a portion of them. V, J and clone size are those of that table, while D and trimming were read from the DNA. The sample lists roughly 150,000 clones, 83% occurring once. The V end was cut by 7 bases, the J end by 6 bases, with 16 bases between. Looked up from germline, CDR1 is SGHRS and CDR2 is YFSETQ. The CDR3 contains 14 residues. The sequence was obtained from a woman older than 75 with acute or convalescent COVID-19. This rearrangement joins TRBV5-1 to TRBJ2-2; tentatively, D is TRBD1 (6 bases). Source material: peripheral blood. CDR3 bases: TGCGCCAGCCATGCCCTACAGGGCCCCGGGGAGCTGTTTTTT. Translating it yields CASHALQGPGELFF.